This record covers a single T cell receptor (beta chain). Its antigen remains unknown. CDR3 size: 14 residues. With 8 bases clipped from V and 2 bases from J, the junction kept 8 bases outside the gene matches. Germline V lookup: CDR1 SNHLY, CDR2 FYNNEI. This sample was included in a study of regulatory T cells in long-lasting Graves disease. Both iRepertoire HTBI primers and Arm-PCR of CDR3 regions were used to build the TCR beta libraries. Using its own MiXCR run on the multiplex PCR reads, TCRdb lists one record per CDR3 protein. The sample has approximately 440,000 distinct CDR3 sequences; roughly 17% are singletons. The time point was: newly diagnosed GD, antithyroid drugs for less than 3 months. Scientists built the TCR library using RNA that was extracted from PBMCs. Study-wide findings and caveats: Between persistent patients, a few thousand public clonotypes were shared, exceeding the approximately 900 shared between new patients. Persistent disease exhibited a predilection for TRBV28, TRBJ1-2 and TRBJ2-5.

These data were also reused for a study on T cells in Graves' hyperthyroidism and ophthalmopathy. From that study: HTBI primers drove first-round RT-PCR of the TCR CDR3. For ophthalmopathy, model prediction preceded onset by a median roughly 6.3 months.

The sample consisted of peripheral blood mononuclear cells (PBMCs), taken at new diagnosis, from a patient treated with antithyroid drugs. The clonotype originates from a man in his forties with Graves disease. V is TRBV2 and J is TRBJ2-5; 7 positions match TRBD2. The CDR3 coding sequence is TGTGCCAGCCCCGGACTCGGGGGGCAAGAGACCCAGTACTTC. As protein: CASPGLGGQETQYF. Full variable domain (remainder filled in from reference TRBV2 and TRBJ2-5): EPEVTQTPSHQVTQMGQEVILRCVPISNHLYFYWYRQILGQKVEFLVSFYNNEISEKSEIFDDQFSVERPDGSNFTLKIRSTKLEDSAMYFCASPGLGGQETQYFGPGTRLLVL.